This passage covers 17 T cell receptor beta chains from one sample sequenced in a study of regulatory T cells in long-lasting Graves disease. Building the TCR beta libraries relied on iRepertoire HTBI primers, and CDR3 regions underwent Arm-PCR. TCRdb recomputed calls from the multiplex PCR reads with MiXCR, one row per CDR3 protein. Among some 500,000 distinct CDR3 sequences listed, around 15% were seen once. Time point given: newly diagnosed GD, antithyroid drugs for less than 3 months. Making the TCR library involved RNA that had been extracted from PBMCs. This sample also belongs to another study, concerning T cells in Graves' hyperthyroidism and ophthalmopathy.

This specimen was peripheral blood mononuclear cells (PBMCs), taken at new diagnosis, from a patient treated with antithyroid drugs. The receptors were sampled from a woman aged 35 to 60 with Graves disease.

Many counts were recorded for this clonotype. The chain combines TRBV12-3 or TRBV12-4 with TRBJ2-3, with 9 bases aligning to TRBD2. The CDR3 runs to 16 residues. Trimming cost V 6 bases and J 4 bases; bases outside gene matches: 11. The CDR3 DNA sequence: TGTGCCAGCAGCTTTCGTAGCGGGGGCTCGGCAGATACGCAGTATTTT. Amino acids: CASSFRSGGSADTQYF.

At least ten counts were recorded for this clonotype. The gene calls are TRBV5-1 and TRBJ2-1; D unclear. The CDR3 is 11 amino acids. Trimming pared 0 bases from V and 11 bases from J, leaving 6 bases between. Germline values: CDR1 SGHRS, CDR2 YFSETQ. The CDR3 DNA is TGCGCCAGCAGCTTGGAGTGGCAGCAGTTCTTC. Translated: CASSLEWQQFF.

This clonotype was counted many times. V and J are TRBV18 and TRBJ1-2; perhaps TRBD1 as D (5 bases). CDR1 is KGHSH and CDR2 is LQKENI in the germline V gene. V dropped 5 bases and J dropped 4 bases, with 14 bases sitting between them. The CDR3 consists of 14 residues. The CDR3 DNA reads as TGTGCCAGCTCATTGGGACTGTCAAGCTATGGCTACACCTTC. Translating it yields CASSLGLSSYGYTF.

To note about this clonotype: This may be a read error, as it is one base from a much larger clone. The CDR3 nucleotides read TGTGCCAGCAGCCAAGGAGTTTATCCTGGAAACACCATATATTTT. Its translation: CASSQGVYPGNTIYF. The rearrangement uses TRBV3-1 and TRBJ1-3; D gene uncertain. CDR1 is LGHDT and CDR2 is YNNKEL in the germline V gene (reference sequence). CDR3 size: 15 residues. Trimming took 1 base from V and 2 from J, leaving 9 bases between them.

At least ten counts were recorded for this clonotype. V usage is TRBV7-9 and J usage is TRBJ2-5; D might be TRBD1 (5 bases). Per the germline V gene, CDR1 is SEHNR and CDR2 is FQNEAQ (reference sequence). CDR3 length equals 13 residues. Trimming stripped 3 bases from V and 4 bases from J, with 9 bases between. The CDR3 DNA reads TGTGCCAGCAGCTTCGGGCAGGGAGAGACCCAGTACTTC. It codes for CASSFGQGETQYF.

This rearrangement joins TRBV10-2 to TRBJ1-1, with 8 bases identical to TRBD1. Losses at the gene ends were 7 bases for V and 4 bases for J; bases not matched to a gene: 8. Germline-derived CDR1 and CDR2 are WSHSY and SAAADI. The CDR3 extends over 14 amino acids. The CDR3 coding sequence is TGCGCCAGCAAGGACAGGGAGATGGGCACTGAAGCTTTCTTT. Its translation: CASKDREMGTEAFF.

This clonotype has at least ten counts. V gene TRBV5-1 combines with J gene TRBJ1-1, with D possibly TRBD1 on 5 matching bases. The CDR3 consists of 15 residues. Trimming took 3 bases from V and 3 from J, leaving 15 bases between them. CDR1 and CDR2 (germline): SGHRS, YFSETQ. The CDR3 DNA is TGCGCCAGCAGCTGGGGGAGACCCCCAGACACTGAAGCTTTCTTT. The encoded protein is CASSWGRPPDTEAFF.

This clonotype was seen at least ten times. The chain links TRBV3-1 to TRBJ2-3, with 7 bases fitting TRBD1. The J call is uncertain, as TRBJ2-7 better fits the DNA end. The CDR3 has 14 amino acids. Germline-derived CDR1 and CDR2 are LGHDT and YNNKEL (reference sequence). CDR3 sequence (DNA): TGTGCCAGCAGCGCCCCCGGACAGGCTGAAGAGCAGTACTTC. It is translated as CASSAPGQAEEQYF.

The CDR3 DNA sequence: TGTGCCAGCAGAGGGGGGCAGGGGGCGCCTGGGGCCAACGTCCTGACTTTC. This gives the protein CASRGGQGAPGANVLTF. The chain joins TRBV2 to TRBJ2-6; 8 bases agree with TRBD1. J was trimmed by 2 bases and V by 6 bases; bases with no gene match: 9. This CDR3 is built from 17 residues. Germline CDR1 reads SNHLY; CDR2 reads FYNNEI.

In this sample, this clonotype turned up many times. CDR3 amino acids: CASSSRGGKHLNTGELFF. In DNA, the CDR3 is TGTGCCAGCAGTTCCCGAGGGGGCAAGCATTTGAACACCGGGGAGCTGTTTTTT. The chain combines TRBV27 with TRBJ2-2, with TRBD1 identical over 7 bases. Germline loops: CDR1 MNHEY, CDR2 SMNVEV (reference sequence). J gave up 1 base and V 4 bases, and 12 bases lay outside the gene matches. The CDR3 covers 18 residues.

This clonotype was seen a handful of times. V and J are TRBV27 and TRBJ1-6; D gene uncertain. With 3 bases removed from V and 7 bases from J, the gap between germline ends came to 10 bases. Germline CDR1 is MNHEY and CDR2 is SMNVEV (reference sequence). This CDR3 has 14 amino acids. CDR3 loop: CASSFLGKNSPLHF. CDR3 nucleotides: TGTGCCAGCAGTTTTTTAGGGAAGAATTCACCCCTCCACTTT.

This clonotype was recorded a few times. The chain carries TRBV4-1 and TRBJ2-7; 9 bases match TRBD2. This CDR3 region has 15 residues. J lost 1 base, V lost 4 bases, and 5 bases had no gene match. CDR1 is MGHRA, CDR2 YSYEKL, per germline. CDR3 region: CASSPLAGESYEQYF. In DNA, the CDR3 is TGCGCCAGCAGCCCCTTAGCGGGGGAGTCCTACGAGCAGTACTTC.

This clonotype occurred a few times. V gene TRBV3-1 combines with J gene TRBJ1-2; D may be TRBD1 (6 bases). CDR1 and CDR2 from the germline V gene are LGHDT and YNNKEL (reference sequence). CDR3 length: 17 amino acids. The germline V and J ends were trimmed by 3 bases and 4 bases, with 21 bases remaining between them. CDR3 sequence reads: CASSQTLGDTAPYGYTF. Here the CDR3 DNA reads TGTGCCAGCAGCCAGACCCTTGGGGACACCGCCCCCTATGGCTACACCTTC.

This clonotype was detected a few times. A much bigger clone sits one base away, suggesting this may be a read error. The rearrangement joins TRBV2 to TRBJ1-5, with D tentatively TRBD1 (6 bases). The CDR3 has 14 amino acids. CDR1 and CDR2 from the germline V gene are SNHLY and FYNNEI. CDR3 loop: CASRLGQINRPQHF. As DNA, the CDR3 is TGTGCCAGCAGACTAGGACAGATTAATCGGCCCCAGCATTTT.

This clonotype has ten or more counts. The rearrangement links TRBV12-3 or TRBV12-4 to TRBJ1-2; maybe TRBD1 (5 bases). V dropped 6 bases and J dropped 8 bases, with 19 bases sitting between them. This CDR3 has 14 amino acids. CDR3 region: CASSPGLYHGGYTF. CDR3 nucleotides: TGTGCCAGCAGCCCAGGGCTTTATCACGGGGGCTACACCTTC.

This clonotype was detected ten times or more. The rearrangement joins TRBV9 to TRBJ2-2; either TRBD1 or TRBD2 may fit D (5 bases each). With 4 bases removed from V and 0 bases from J, the gap between germline ends came to 13 bases. Germline V gives CDR1 SGDLS, CDR2 YYNGEE. CDR3 length equals 16 residues. The CDR3 reads CASSTTGTANTGELFF. The CDR3 DNA follows: TGTGCCAGCAGCACCACCGGGACCGCGAACACCGGGGAGCTGTTTTTT.

This clonotype was counted only a few times. This may be a read error, as it is one base from a much larger clone. The CDR3 loop reads CASSYRDRNYGYTF. For the CDR3, the DNA is TGTGCCAGCAGTTACCGGGACCGTAACTATGGCTACACCTTC. The V gene is TRBV6-9, the J gene TRBJ1-2, with D possibly matching TRBD1 (5 bases). The germline gives CDR1 MNHGY, CDR2 SVAAGI. V was cut by 3 bases and J by 1 base, with 9 bases left in between. There are 14 residues in the CDR3.